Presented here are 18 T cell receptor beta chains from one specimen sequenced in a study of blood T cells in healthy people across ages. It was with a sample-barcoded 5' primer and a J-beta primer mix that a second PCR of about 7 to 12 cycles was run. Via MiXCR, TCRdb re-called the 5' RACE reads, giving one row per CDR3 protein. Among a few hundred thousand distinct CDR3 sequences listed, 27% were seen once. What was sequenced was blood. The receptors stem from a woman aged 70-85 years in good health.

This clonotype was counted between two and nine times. Here the CDR3 DNA reads TGTGCCAGCAGACCCGGGGGCCTGGTGCACTACAATGAGCAGTTCTTC. Its protein product is CASRPGGLVHYNEQFF. V usage is TRBV7-2 and J usage is TRBJ2-5, with D perhaps assigned TRBD1 or TRBD2 (6 bases each). Judging by the DNA end, TRBJ2-1 fits better; the J call may be wrong. CDR3 length equals 16 residues. CDR1 is SGHTA and CDR2 is FQGNSA in the germline V gene.

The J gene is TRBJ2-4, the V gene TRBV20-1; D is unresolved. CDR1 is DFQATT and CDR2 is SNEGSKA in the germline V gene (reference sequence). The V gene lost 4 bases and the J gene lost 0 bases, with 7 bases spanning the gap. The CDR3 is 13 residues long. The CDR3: CSATRIAKNIQYF. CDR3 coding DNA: TGCAGTGCTACAAGGATAGCCAAAAACATTCAGTACTTC.

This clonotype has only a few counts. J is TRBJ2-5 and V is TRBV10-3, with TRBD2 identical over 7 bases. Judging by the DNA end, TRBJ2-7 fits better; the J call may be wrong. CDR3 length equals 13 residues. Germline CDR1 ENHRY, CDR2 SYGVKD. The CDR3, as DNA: TGTGCCATGGGAGCGGGGATCCCCCGCGAGCAGTACTTC. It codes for CAMGAGIPREQYF.

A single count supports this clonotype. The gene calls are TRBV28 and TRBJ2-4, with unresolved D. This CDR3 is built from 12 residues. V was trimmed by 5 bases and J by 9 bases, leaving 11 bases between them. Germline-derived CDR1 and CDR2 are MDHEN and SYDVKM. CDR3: CASSTSPGIQYF. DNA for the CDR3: TGTGCCAGCAGTACCAGCCCCGGCATTCAGTACTTC. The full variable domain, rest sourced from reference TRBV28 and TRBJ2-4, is DVKVTQSSRYLVKRTGEKVFLECVQDMDHENMFWYRQDPGLGLRLIYFSYDVKMKEKGDIPEGYSVSREKKERFSLILESASTNQTSMYLCASSTSPGIQYFGAGTRLSVL.

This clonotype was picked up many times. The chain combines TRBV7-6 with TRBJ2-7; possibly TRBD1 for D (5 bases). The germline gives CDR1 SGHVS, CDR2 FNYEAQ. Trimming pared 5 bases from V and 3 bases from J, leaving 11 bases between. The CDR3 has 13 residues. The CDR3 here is CASSPQGGYEQYF. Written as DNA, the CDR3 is TGTGCCAGCAGCCCCCAGGGCGGCTACGAGCAGTACTTC. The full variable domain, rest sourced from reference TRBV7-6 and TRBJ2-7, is GAGVSQSPRYKVTKRGQDVALRCDPISGHVSLYWYRQALGQGPEFLTYFNYEAQQDKSGLPNDRFSAERPEGSISTLTIQRTEQRDSAMYRCASSPQGGYEQYFGPGTRLTVT.

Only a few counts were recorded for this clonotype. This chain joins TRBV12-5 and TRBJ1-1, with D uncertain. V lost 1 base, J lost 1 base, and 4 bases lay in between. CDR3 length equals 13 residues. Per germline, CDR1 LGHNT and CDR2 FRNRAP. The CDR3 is CASGLEQNTEAFF. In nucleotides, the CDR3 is TGTGCTAGTGGTTTGGAACAGAACACTGAAGCTTTCTTT.

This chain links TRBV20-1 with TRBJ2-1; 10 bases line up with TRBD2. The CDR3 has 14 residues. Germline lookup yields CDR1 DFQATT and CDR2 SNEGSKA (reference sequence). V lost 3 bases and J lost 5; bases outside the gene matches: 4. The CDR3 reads CSASSGGTNNEQFF. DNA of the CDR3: TGCAGTGCTAGTAGCGGGGGGACAAACAATGAGCAGTTCTTC.

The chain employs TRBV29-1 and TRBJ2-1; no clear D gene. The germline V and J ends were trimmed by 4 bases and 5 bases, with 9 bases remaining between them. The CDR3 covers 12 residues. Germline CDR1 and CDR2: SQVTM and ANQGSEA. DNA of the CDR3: TGCAGCGTTGGTAGAATCAACAATGAGCAGTTCTTC. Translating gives CSVGRINNEQFF.

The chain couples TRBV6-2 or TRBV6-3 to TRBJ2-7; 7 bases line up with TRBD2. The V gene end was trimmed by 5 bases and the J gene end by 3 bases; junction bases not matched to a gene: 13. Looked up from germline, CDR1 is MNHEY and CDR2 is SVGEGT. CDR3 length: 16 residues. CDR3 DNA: TGTGCCAGCAGTCCTCTCGGACTAGTTCCCATCTACGAGCAGTACTTC. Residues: CASSPLGLVPIYEQYF.

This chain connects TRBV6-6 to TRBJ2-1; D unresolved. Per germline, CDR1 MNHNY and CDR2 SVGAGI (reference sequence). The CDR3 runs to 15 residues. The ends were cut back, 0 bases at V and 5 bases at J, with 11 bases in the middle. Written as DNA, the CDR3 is TGTGCCAGCAGTTACTCGAGAACTTATAACAATGAGCAGTTCTTC. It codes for CASSYSRTYNNEQFF.

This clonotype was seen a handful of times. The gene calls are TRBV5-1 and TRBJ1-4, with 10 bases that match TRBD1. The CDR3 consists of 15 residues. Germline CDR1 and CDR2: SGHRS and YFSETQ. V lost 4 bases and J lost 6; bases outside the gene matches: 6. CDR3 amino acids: CASSAGQGRYEKLFF. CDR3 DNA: TGCGCCAGCAGCGCGGGACAGGGGAGGTATGAAAAACTGTTTTTT. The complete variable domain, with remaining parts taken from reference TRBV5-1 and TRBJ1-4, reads KAGVTQTPRYLIKTRGQQVTLSCSPISGHRSVSWYQQTPGQGLQFLFEYFSETQRNKGNFPGRFSGRQFSNSRSEMNVSTLELGDSALYLCASSAGQGRYEKLFFGSGTQLSVL.

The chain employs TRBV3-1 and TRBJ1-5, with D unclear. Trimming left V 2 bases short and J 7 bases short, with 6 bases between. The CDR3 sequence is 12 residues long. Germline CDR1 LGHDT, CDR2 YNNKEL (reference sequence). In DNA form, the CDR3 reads TGTGCCAGCAGCCAATTCGACCAGCCCCAGCATTTT. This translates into CASSQFDQPQHF.

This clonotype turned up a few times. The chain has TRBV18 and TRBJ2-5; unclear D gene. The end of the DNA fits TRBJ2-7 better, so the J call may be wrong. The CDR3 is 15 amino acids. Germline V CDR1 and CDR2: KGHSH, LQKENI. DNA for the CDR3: TGTGCCAGCTCACCACCGGGCACGTCCTCCTACGAGCAGTACTTC. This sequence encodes CASSPPGTSSYEQYF.

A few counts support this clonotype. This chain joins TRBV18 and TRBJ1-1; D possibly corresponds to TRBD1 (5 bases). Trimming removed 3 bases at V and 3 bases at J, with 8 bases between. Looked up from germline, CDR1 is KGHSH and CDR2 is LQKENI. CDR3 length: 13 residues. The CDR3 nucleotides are TGTGCCAGCTCACCCGGGGGGGACACTGAAGCTTTCTTT. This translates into CASSPGGDTEAFF.

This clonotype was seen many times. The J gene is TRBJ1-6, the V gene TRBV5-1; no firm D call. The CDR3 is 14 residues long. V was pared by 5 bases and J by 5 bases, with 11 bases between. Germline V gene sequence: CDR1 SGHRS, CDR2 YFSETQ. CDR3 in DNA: TGCGCCAGCAGGGTGGGCACCAATAATTCACCCCTCCACTTT. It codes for CASRVGTNNSPLHF.

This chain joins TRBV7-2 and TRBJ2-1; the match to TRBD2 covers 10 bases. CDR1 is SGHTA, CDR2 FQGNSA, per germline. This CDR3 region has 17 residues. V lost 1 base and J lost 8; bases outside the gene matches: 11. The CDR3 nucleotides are TGTGCCAGCAGCTTAGTAAGGTTCAGCGGGGGGGCCCATGAGCAGTTCTTC. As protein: CASSLVRFSGGAHEQFF.

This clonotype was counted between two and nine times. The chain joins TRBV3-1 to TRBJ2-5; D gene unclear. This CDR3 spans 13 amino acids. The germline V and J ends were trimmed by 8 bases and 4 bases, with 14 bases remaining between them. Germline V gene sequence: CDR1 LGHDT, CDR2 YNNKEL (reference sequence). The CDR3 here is CASHPPWGETQYF. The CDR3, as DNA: TGTGCCAGCCATCCCCCCTGGGGAGAGACCCAGTACTTC.

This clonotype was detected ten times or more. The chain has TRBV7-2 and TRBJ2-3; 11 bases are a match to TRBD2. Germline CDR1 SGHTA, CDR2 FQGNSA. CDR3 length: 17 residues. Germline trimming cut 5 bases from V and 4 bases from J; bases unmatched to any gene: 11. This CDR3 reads CASSPRLAGIVADTQYF. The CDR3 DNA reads TGTGCCAGCAGCCCGAGACTAGCGGGGATAGTCGCAGATACGCAGTATTTT.